Sequencing of this TCR beta chain was carried out in a study of cytomegalovirus exposure and HLA in healthy donors. V was trimmed by 1 base and J by 5 bases, leaving 11 bases between them. CDR3 length: 15 amino acids. Germline values: CDR1 LGHNT, CDR2 FRNRAP. This clone was counted a single time. The PCR contained 60 Vbeta and 13 Jbeta primers. TCRdb's copy holds only in-frame clones and misses some; the assay was immunoSEQ multiplex PCR. The profile shows about 89,000 clones, 85% of them singletons. This chain uses TRBV12-5 with TRBJ2-2; a weak D match, TRBD1 (5 bases). Source material: PBMCs. This receptor was taken from a man aged 35 to 55 in good health and CMV-seropositive. The CDR3 here is CASGLATGGTGELFF. CDR3 nucleotide sequence: TGTGCTAGTGGTTTGGCCACAGGTGGGACCGGGGAGCTGTTTTTT.